Below, 12 T cell receptor beta chains from the same sample are listed, as sequenced in a study of blood T cell repertoires in COVID-19. TCRdb's table, derived via immunoSEQ multiplex PCR, lists solely in-frame clones and lacks some. The data hold about 220,000 clones, with about four fifths observed a single time. Specimen: PBMCs or T cells enriched from blood (not recorded which). Every receptor here comes from a woman aged 35 to 49 with acute COVID-19.

J is TRBJ1-1 and V is TRBV7-9; D is unresolved. This CDR3 is 14 amino acids long. Trimming removed 2 bases from V and 3 bases from J, with 10 bases in between. Germline-derived CDR1 and CDR2 are SEHNR and FQNEAQ (reference sequence). CDR3 in amino acids: CASSLYNGDTEAFF. For the CDR3, the DNA is TGTGCCAGCAGCTTATACAACGGGGACACTGAAGCTTTCTTT.

The rearrangement links TRBV3-1 (or the pseudogene TRBV3-2) to TRBJ1-5; D may be TRBD1 (5 bases). Trimming stripped 4 bases from V and 4 bases from J, with 14 bases between. The CDR3 contains 15 residues. From germline, CDR1 is LGHDT and CDR2 YNNKEL (reference sequence). The CDR3 is CASSPTGAVNQPQHF. The DNA for the CDR3 is TGTGCCAGCAGCCCGACTGGGGCCGTTAATCAGCCCCAGCATTTT.

V gene TRBV27 combines with J gene TRBJ1-1, with unresolved D. Germline assignment: CDR1 MNHEY and CDR2 SMNVEV (reference sequence). Trimming removed 3 bases from V and 2 bases from J, with 7 bases in between. The CDR3 contains 13 residues. The CDR3 DNA sequence: TGTGCCAGCAGTTTCAGTTCCAACACTGAAGCTTTCTTT. Its protein is CASSFSSNTEAFF.

This clone was detected a few times. The J gene is TRBJ1-5, the V gene TRBV30; TRBD1 agrees at 7 bases. Looked up from germline, CDR1 is GTSNPN and CDR2 is SVGIG (reference sequence). V shed 2 bases, J shed 1 base, and the junction held 2 bases outside the gene matches. The CDR3 runs to 14 residues. The DNA for the CDR3 is TGTGCCTGGAGTTCGACAGGGAGCAATCAGCCCCAGCATTTT. Protein: CAWSSTGSNQPQHF.

The chain employs TRBV6-5 and TRBJ2-1; 10 nucleotides match TRBD2. Unmatched junction bases numbered 6, after V lost 5 bases and J lost 5 bases. CDR1 MNHEY and CDR2 SVGAGI come from the germline V gene. This CDR3 region has 15 residues. This chain's CDR3 is CASSPTSGNHNEQFF. For the CDR3, the DNA is TGTGCCAGCAGTCCTACTAGCGGGAACCACAATGAGCAGTTCTTC.

The rearrangement uses TRBV5-1 and TRBJ2-7; a possible D gene is TRBD2 (6 bases). Trimming shortened V by 5 bases and J by 0 bases, and 15 bases separated the two germline ends. CDR1 and CDR2 (germline): SGHRS, YFSETQ. The CDR3 is 15 amino acids. CDR3 nucleotides: TGCGCCAGCAGAGCCGGGACTGCGCCCTCCTACGAGCAGTACTTC. Translating gives CASRAGTAPSYEQYF.

J is TRBJ2-1 and V is TRBV11-2; D not certain. The CDR3 is 17 residues long. Trimming pared 2 bases from V and 2 bases from J, leaving 16 bases between. Germline CDR1 and CDR2: SGHAT and FQNNGV. This CDR3 reads CASSLTISRMTYNEQFF. CDR3 bases: TGTGCCAGCAGCTTAACAATAAGCAGGATGACCTACAATGAGCAGTTCTTC.

DNA for the CDR3: TGTGCCAGCAGCGCGCAACAGGGTTTAGGAAACACCATATATTTT. Translated, it gives CASSAQQGLGNTIYF. This chain uses TRBV9 with TRBJ1-3, with a possible D match to TRBD1 (6 bases). Germline assignment: CDR1 SGDLS and CDR2 YYNGEE. The CDR3 contains 15 residues. V gave up 3 bases and J gave up 4 bases, with 14 bases separating them.

The genes are TRBV9 and TRBJ2-2; TRBD1 matches at 7 bases. The V gene's germline CDR1 is SGDLS and CDR2 YYNGEE. The CDR3 runs 16 residues. Trimming cost V 0 bases and J 3 bases; bases outside gene matches: 5. The CDR3 DNA reads as TGTGCCAGCAGCGTAGACAGGGGATTACACACCGGGGAGCTGTTTTTT. It encodes CASSVDRGLHTGELFF.

With regard to this clone: This specimen includes other DNA sequences encoding the same CDR3. The chain combines TRBV7-2 with TRBJ2-7, with 7 bases aligning to TRBD2. Per germline, CDR1 SGHTA and CDR2 FQGNSA. There are 17 residues in the CDR3. V lost 2 bases, J lost 2 bases, and 12 bases stayed unmatched. CDR3: CASSLRSTKRGAYEQYF. The CDR3 region has the DNA TGTGCCAGCAGCTTACGCTCTACAAAACGGGGGGCCTACGAGCAGTACTTC. The full variable domain, completed using reference TRBV7-2 and TRBJ2-7, is GAGVSQSPSNKVTEKGKDVELRCDPISGHTALYWYRQSLGQGLEFLIYFQGNSAPDKSGLPSDRFSAERTGGSVSTLTIQRTQQEDSAVYLCASSLRSTKRGAYEQYFGPGTRLTVT.

V gene TRBV12-3 or TRBV12-4 combines with J gene TRBJ2-5; no definite D call. V was clipped by 4 bases and J by 4 bases, with 4 bases between them. The CDR3 runs to 11 residues. The CDR3 DNA follows: TGTGCCAGCAGTTCAGGAGAGACCCAGTACTTC. Its protein product is CASSSGETQYF.

The rearrangement joins TRBV19 to TRBJ2-1, with 11 nucleotides matching TRBD2. Trimming removed 3 bases from V and 8 bases from J; junction bases left unmatched: 12. The germline V gene encodes CDR1 LNHDA and CDR2 SQIVND (reference sequence). CDR3 length: 17 amino acids. Here the CDR3 DNA reads TGTGCCAGTAGTATTTCACCCCGACTAGCGGGGAGGGATGAGCAGTTCTTC. It translates to CASSISPRLAGRDEQFF.